A single sample gave rise to the 2 T cell receptor beta chains below, sequenced in a study of T-cell reconstitution after alpha-beta-depleted transplantation in children. Unique molecular identifiers were built into the TCRbeta library. TCRdb used MiXCR to reprocess the PCR reads, holding one entry per CDR3 protein. The sample holds approximately 490,000 distinct CDR3 sequences, roughly 10% seen once. Sequenced here: PBMCs, sampled before TCRalphabeta/CD19-depleted stem cell transplant. These receptors originate from a child younger than 10 with inherited bone marrow failure, due to receive a stem cell transplant.

This clonotype was counted between two and nine times. The chain uses TRBV6-5 and TRBJ2-1, with 8 bases that match TRBD2. CDR1 is MNHEY and CDR2 is SVGAGI in the germline V gene. The CDR3 contains 17 residues. The junction had 15 bases not matched to a gene; V was cut back by 7 bases and J by 4 bases. The CDR3 region has the DNA TGTGCCAGCACCCACACCGGGGGGGGAGGGCGGTACAATGAGCAGTTCTTC. It yields the protein CASTHTGGGGRYNEQFF.

This clonotype was seen ten or more times. The chain couples TRBV6-2 or TRBV6-3 to TRBJ2-1; unclear D gene. The ends were cut back, 9 bases at V and 4 bases at J, with 13 bases in the middle. The CDR3 has 13 amino acids. From germline, CDR1 is MNHEY and CDR2 SVGEGT. CDR3 sequence (DNA): TGTGCCAGTCAGCTAGACCAATACAATGAGCAGTTCTTC. It translates to CASQLDQYNEQFF.